Sequencing of this T cell receptor beta chain was carried out in a study of brain T cells in children with intractable seizures (dated by TCRdb to the early 2020s). A note on the overall study: As a first screen for immune gene transcripts, resected brain tissue from a few dozen pediatric epilepsy surgery cases was run on a NanoString immunology panel. About 70% of the 12 selected surgery cases also had pre-surgery blood sequenced, which left four cases with brain tissue only.

As for this clone: Its antigen is unknown. No base quality information exists; no much larger clone differs at one position.

Study-wide conclusions, independent of this receptor: Viral specificity was inferred only from CDR3 sequence similarity, and patients' HCMV serostatus was unknown. Because sequencing depth was different between pre-surgery and post-surgery blood, clones absent from the pre-surgery sample may reflect undersampling.

What the time point label conveys for this sample: blood from clinic visit 5 months post-surgery; TSC patient then seizure free. Surgery cases with the highest brain T cell transcript signatures were selected for TCR beta chain sequencing of brain tissue and, where available, blood. Before surgery, the patients had been given at least one anti-epileptic drug. TCR-sequenced patients were children with drug-resistant epilepsy due to tuberous sclerosis complex, focal cortical dysplasia, Rasmussen encephalitis or hemimegalencephaly. The Monarch genomic DNA purification kit was used to extract bulk genomic DNA from unsorted brain tissue and from whole blood. The immunoSEQ assay was used to generate TCR beta chain sequences from genomic DNA. On the authors' methods: CDR3 sequences not starting with the conserved framework cysteine at position 104 were manually removed. To get clonality, the normalized Shannon's Diversity Index was subtracted from one, giving values from 0 (maximal diversity) to 1 (oligoclonal). Chi-squared comparison-of-proportions tests were used to check whether the frequency of the same CDR3 differed between samples, for example brain versus blood. Public clonotypes were found by searching immuneACCESS, and the VDJdb browser was used to assess similarity to known antiviral clonotypes. TCRdb holds this immuneACCESS table with in-frame rearrangements only. Some clones are missing; in checked studies, unresolved V genes explain under half, and the rest has no known cause. V and J calls and clone size come straight from that table; D and trimming were deduced from the DNA. A total of about 340,000 clones appear in this sample, about 93% of them only once. The ten largest account for roughly 5.7% of the sample.

The sequence was obtained from a boy less than two years old with tuberous sclerosis and intractable seizures. The sequences come from peripheral blood, collected roughly 5 months after surgery.

DNA sequence: TGTGCCAGCAGTTTCTCCAGGAACACTGAAGCTTTCTTT. The encoded protein is CASSFSRNTEAFF. The rearranged chain carries TRBV12-3 or TRBV12-4 and TRBJ1-1, with the D segment identity uncertain. Counted from cysteine to phenylalanine, this CDR3 has 13 amino acids. Here the CDR3 DNA is all that survives: 39 bases in frame from base 1. V is clipped by 3 bases and J by 1 base, and the sequence between their germline boundaries is 6 bases long.